This T cell receptor (beta chain) derives from a study of blood T cell repertoires in COVID-19. Profiled with immunoSEQ multiplex PCR; TCRdb holds only in-frame clones, not every one. The sample lists some 150,000 clones; roughly 80% were seen once. V lost 2 bases to trimming and J lost 5 bases; unmatched junction nucleotides: 3. CDR3 length: 13 amino acids. CDR1 SGDLS and CDR2 YYNGEE come from the germline V gene. This receptor was obtained from a woman aged 60-75 years with acute or convalescent COVID-19. Sequencing input: peripheral blood. The chain is built from TRBV9 and TRBJ2-5; 7 bases fit TRBD2. The CDR3 is CASSVGGKETQYF. The CDR3 DNA is TGTGCCAGCAGCGTCGGGGGGAAGGAGACCCAGTACTTC.